The 20 T cell receptor beta chains reported below all come from one sample, sequenced in a study of T cell changes during pregnancy in multiple sclerosis (dated by TCRdb to between 2018 and 2020). Libraries came from the immunoSEQ multiplex PCR assay. TCRdb provides this immuneACCESS table in a form limited to in-frame rearrangements. Some clones are lacking; in checked studies, under half of them reflect an unresolved V gene, and why the rest are absent is not known. Recorded for this sample are around 56,000 clones; around nine tenths of them occurred a single time. The ten largest clones add up to around 0.38% of the sample. Sequences were derived from CD4+ T cells from peripheral blood mononuclear cells, sampled in the third trimester of pregnancy. The receptor set was obtained from a female donor with multiple sclerosis, enrolled in a pregnancy study.

The V gene is TRBV9, the J gene TRBJ2-3; D possibly corresponds to TRBD2 (5 bases). CDR3 length: 12 amino acids. CDR1 and CDR2 (germline): SGDLS, YYNGEE. Trimming cost V 5 bases and J 5 bases, with 9 bases left between them. The DNA of the CDR3 is TGTGCCAGCAGAAAAGAGGGAGATACGCAGTATTTT. Protein sequence: CASRKEGDTQYF.

V is TRBV2 and J is TRBJ2-7; 11 bases map to TRBD1. CDR1 and CDR2 from the germline V gene are SNHLY and FYNNEI. The J segment lost 3 bases and the V segment lost 7 bases, leaving 8 bases of the junction unmatched. The CDR3 is 15 amino acids. The CDR3 here is CASTKGGTGGYEQYF. In DNA, the CDR3 is TGTGCCAGCACCAAGGGGGGGACAGGGGGCTACGAGCAGTACTTC.

The chain joins TRBV29-1 to TRBJ1-1; TRBD1 aligns across 7 bases. CDR1 is SQVTM, CDR2 ANQGSEA, per germline. V shed 7 bases, J shed 1 base, and the junction held 12 bases outside the gene matches. The CDR3 has 15 amino acids. The CDR3 here is CSAEDTGETNTEAFF. The CDR3 nucleotides are TGCAGCGCCGAAGATACAGGGGAGACGAACACTGAAGCTTTCTTT.

The rearrangement links TRBV2 to TRBJ2-7, with 7 bases aligning to TRBD1. The CDR3 has 15 residues. The germline V gene has CDR1 SNHLY and CDR2 FYNNEI. Trimming cost V 5 bases and J 2 bases; bases outside gene matches: 9. The CDR3 loop is CASSPGQALAYEQYF. CDR3 bases: TGTGCCAGCAGTCCTGGACAGGCCTTAGCCTACGAGCAGTACTTC.

J is TRBJ2-7 and V is TRBV19; 14 bases agree with TRBD2. The CDR3 runs 16 residues. The junction had 7 bases not matched to a gene; V was cut back by 5 bases and J by 4 bases. The germline gives CDR1 LNHDA, CDR2 SQIVND (reference sequence). CDR3 region: CASSWGLAGEGYEQYF. The CDR3 nucleotides read TGTGCCAGTAGTTGGGGACTAGCGGGAGAGGGTTACGAGCAGTACTTC.

The rearrangement links TRBV2 to TRBJ2-5; D may be TRBD2 (6 bases). V was pared by 3 bases and J by 11 bases, with 16 bases between. The CDR3 totals 13 residues. Germline CDR1 is SNHLY and CDR2 is FYNNEI. CDR3 in amino acids: CASSDGSGGDQYF. CDR3 DNA sequence: TGTGCCAGCAGTGACGGTTCCGGGGGTGATCAGTACTTC.

The chain recombines TRBV6-5 with TRBJ2-5, with 16 bases fitting TRBD2. V gave up 6 bases and J gave up 5 bases; unmatched junction bases: 3. Germline V gives CDR1 MNHEY, CDR2 SVGAGI. The CDR3 covers 15 residues. The DNA of the CDR3 is TGTGCCAGCAGGGGACTAGCGGGGGGGCAGGAGACCCAGTACTTC. It codes for CASRGLAGGQETQYF.

The rearrangement links TRBV18 to TRBJ2-5; 7 bases match TRBD2. The CDR3 consists of 14 residues. Germline CDR1 KGHSH, CDR2 LQKENI. Trimming removed 2 bases from V and 3 bases from J; junction bases left unmatched: 3. In DNA, the CDR3 is TGTGCCAGCTCACCAGGAGGGAGGGAAGAGACCCAGTACTTC. The encoded protein is CASSPGGREETQYF.

This chain connects TRBV6-6 to TRBJ1-4; 11 bases line up with TRBD1. V shed 4 bases and J 8 bases; nucleotides not matched to a gene: 9. This CDR3 region has 16 residues. CDR1 is MNHNY and CDR2 is SVGAGI in the germline V gene (reference sequence). The CDR3 sequence: CASSSGQGAGEEKLFF. In DNA form, the CDR3 reads TGTGCCAGCAGTTCCGGACAGGGGGCTGGTGAGGAAAAACTGTTTTTT.

V and J are TRBV7-8 and TRBJ1-1; a possible D gene is TRBD1 (5 bases). CDR3 length equals 15 residues. Germline loops: CDR1 SGHVS, CDR2 FQNEAQ. Trimming removed 5 bases at V and 0 bases at J, with 13 bases between. The CDR3 reads CASSPRGGMNTEAFF. The CDR3 region has the DNA TGTGCCAGCAGCCCGAGGGGAGGCATGAACACTGAAGCTTTCTTT.

The DNA for the CDR3 is TGTGCCAGCAGGTCCAGAGGGACAAGGGGCACCGGGGAGCTGTTTTTT. Translated, it gives CASRSRGTRGTGELFF. The genes are TRBV5-6 and TRBJ2-2; tentatively, D is TRBD1 (6 bases). The CDR3 runs to 16 residues. Germline CDR1 is SGHDT and CDR2 is YYEEEE. With 5 bases removed from V and 4 bases from J, the gap between germline ends came to 18 bases.

The chain joins TRBV6-6 to TRBJ1-6; tentatively, D is TRBD1 (6 bases). Germline V gives CDR1 MNHNY, CDR2 SVGAGI (reference sequence). The CDR3 has 14 residues. Trimming cost V 6 bases and J 6 bases, with 12 bases left between them. The CDR3 nucleotides are TGTGCCAGCAGCAAGTTACAGGGTAATTCACCCCTCCACTTT. Translation: CASSKLQGNSPLHF.

CDR3 bases: TGTGCCAGCAGCCTAATGACAGGGGGGAACGAGCAGTACTTC. Translating gives CASSLMTGGNEQYF. The V gene is TRBV14, the J gene TRBJ2-7; 9 positions agree with TRBD1. V lost 4 bases to trimming and J lost 5 bases; unmatched junction nucleotides: 6. The CDR3 loop spans 14 amino acids. Germline V lookup: CDR1 SGHDN, CDR2 FVKESK.

Only a few counts were recorded for this clone. The chain uses TRBV6-1 and TRBJ1-5; D remains ambiguous. The CDR3 loop spans 14 amino acids. The V gene's germline CDR1 is MNHNS and CDR2 SASEGT. Deletions cut 6 bases from V and 3 bases from J, with 12 bases between. CDR3 bases: TGTGCCAGCAGGGGCTACAAGGACAATCAGCCCCAGCATTTT. Residues: CASRGYKDNQPQHF.

V gene TRBV6-5 combines with J gene TRBJ2-7, with unresolved D. This CDR3 has 13 amino acids. Between the trimmed V and J ends, which lost 4 bases and 2 bases, there was a span of 9 bases. CDR1 MNHEY and CDR2 SVGAGI come from the germline V gene. The CDR3 DNA is TGTGCCAGCAGTTTGACACCCGCCTACGAGCAGTACTTC. It yields the protein CASSLTPAYEQYF.

The chain uses TRBV30 and TRBJ2-7, with unresolved D. The V and J ends lost 2 bases and 2 bases respectively, with 7 bases between them. The CDR3 length is 12 residues. Germline V gene lookup returns CDR1 GTSNPN and CDR2 SVGIG (reference sequence). The CDR3 DNA reads TGTGCCTGGAGTCCTCTCCCCTACGAGCAGTACTTC. Amino acid sequence: CAWSPLPYEQYF. Supplemented by reference TRBV30 and TRBJ2-7, the full variable domain reads SQTIHQWPATLVQPVGSPLSLECTVEGTSNPNLYWYRQAAGRGLQLLFYSVGIGQISSEVPQNLSASRPQDRQFILSSKKLLLSDSGFYLCAWSPLPYEQYFGPGTRLTVT.

CDR3 amino acids: CASSLPAGWDSYNEQFF. The CDR3 DNA reads TGCGCCAGCAGCCTCCCGGCAGGGTGGGACTCCTACAATGAGCAGTTCTTC. V usage is TRBV4-1 and J usage is TRBJ2-1, with D tentatively TRBD1 (5 bases). The germline CDR1 and CDR2 sequences are MGHRA and YSYEKL. The CDR3 covers 17 residues. V lost 4 bases to trimming and J lost 0 bases, with 16 bases between them.

The CDR3: CASSQQNGANVLTF. The CDR3 DNA is TGTGCCAGTAGTCAACAAAATGGGGCCAACGTCCTGACTTTC. The gene calls are TRBV19 and TRBJ2-6; no clear D. Germline V gives CDR1 LNHDA, CDR2 SQIVND (reference sequence). The CDR3 is made up of 14 amino acids. The germline V and J ends were trimmed by 5 bases and 3 bases, with 8 bases remaining between them.

V gene TRBV19 combines with J gene TRBJ2-1, with D possibly being TRBD1 (5 bases). V was cut by 10 bases and J by 2 bases, with 12 bases left in between. Germline V CDR1 and CDR2: LNHDA, SQIVND (reference sequence). The CDR3 has 13 amino acids. CDR3: CATAKQAYNEQFF. The DNA of the CDR3 is TGTGCCACCGCGAAACAGGCCTACAATGAGCAGTTCTTC.

The chain links TRBV6-6 to TRBJ1-5; no clear D gene. V was pared by 8 bases and J by 7 bases, with 18 bases between. Germline V gene lookup returns CDR1 MNHNY and CDR2 SVGAGI (reference sequence). This CDR3 has 14 amino acids. The CDR3, as DNA: TGTGCCAGCGCCGGCCCGGGAGGCCGGCAGCCCCAGCATTTT. It yields the protein CASAGPGGRQPQHF.